This T cell receptor (beta chain) was sequenced during a study of T cells in Graves' hyperthyroidism and ophthalmopathy. The length of the CDR3 is 13 residues. J was trimmed by 5 bases and V by 8 bases; bases with no gene match: 5. In germline, CDR1 is SEHNR, CDR2 FQNEAQ (reference sequence). This clonotype came up a few times. TCR beta CDR3 regions were amplified from RNA transcripts. First-round RT-PCR of the TCR CDR3 relied on the HTBI primer set. TCRdb itself ran the multiplex PCR reads through MiXCR, one entry per CDR3 protein. The sample includes roughly 500,000 distinct CDR3 sequences, approximately 15% of them seen just once. Disease duration under 2 months; hyperthyroidism patients were aged 18 to 65. Drawn at first hyperthyroidism diagnosis, the blood sample preceded any ophthalmopathy symptoms. PBMCs were collected from an approximately 9.3 ml volume of fresh peripheral blood.

The V gene is TRBV7-9, the J gene TRBJ2-1; TRBD2 matches at 8 bases. The TCR originated in a woman aged 25 to 45 with Graves' hyperthyroidism that later progressed to Graves' ophthalmopathy. Sequenced: blood. As DNA, the CDR3 is TGTGCCAGCGAAGCGGGAGTGGACAATGAGCAGTTCTTC. Translation: CASEAGVDNEQFF.